This T cell receptor (beta chain) derives from a study of kidney transplant recipient with SARS-CoV-2 infection (dated by TCRdb to about 2021). The CDR3, from cysteine to phenylalanine, totals 14 residues. Here the CDR3 DNA is all that survives: 42 bases in frame from base 1. The junction shows trimming of 3 bases on V and 13 bases on J, and the gene matches do not reach 9 bases of it. Taken from the germline V gene, the CDR1 and CDR2 loops are LGHNA and YSLEER. The sample's time point label is to be understood as: pre-pandemic baseline sample and day 111 after first positive SARS-CoV-2 test. Sequencing was performed on an Illumina MiSeq. The peripheral T cell repertoire was profiled for human TCRbeta genes. The published analysis was carried out like this. Beta-binomial modelling was used to test for differences in clonotype abundance while accounting for variability over time. Expanded clonotypes were screened against the ImmuneCODE reference database of SARS-CoV-2-associated TCRs and were mapped to viral genome regions. Additional repertoire analyses examined TRBV gene usage, CDR3 length, CDR3 amino acid overlap between time points, distributions of clonotype abundance, and Jaccard similarity. The public reads were run again by TCRdb, first through fastp at Q25 and then through MiXCR, and only productive beta chains were kept. Here each entry gathers all rows of one CDR3 protein and keeps the most common genes and DNA. TCRdb, not the original authors, processed these V and J calls. Within this sample are about 240,000 distinct CDR3 sequences, with less than 35% of them counted one time only. The ten biggest clones cover under 9.5% of the sample.

In regard to this clonotype: Its antigen target is currently unknown. This probably arose from a read error, given a far larger clone one base away.

The V gene is TRBV4-3 and the J gene is TRBJ2-4; 10 junctional bases match TRBD2. The sample here was a blood sample, taken at baseline and between days 110 and 120 from a kidney transplant recipient. This TCR was sampled from a male patient between 25 and 39 years old who had COVID-19 and was a kidney transplant recipient. Some T cells seen after a transplant may have their origin in the graft donor. The nucleotide sequence reads as follows: TGCGCCAGCAGCCAGGGACTAGCGAGGTACGTGCAGTACTTC. Translation gives CASSQGLARYVQYF.